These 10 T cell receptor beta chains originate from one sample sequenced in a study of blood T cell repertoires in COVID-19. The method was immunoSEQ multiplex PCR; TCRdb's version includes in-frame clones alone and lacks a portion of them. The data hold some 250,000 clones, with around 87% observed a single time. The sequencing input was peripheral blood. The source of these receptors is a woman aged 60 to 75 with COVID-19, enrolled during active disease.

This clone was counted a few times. The CDR3 DNA reads TGTGCCAGCAGCGTCACTAGGGACTCGAGCTATGGCTACACCTTC. This encodes CASSVTRDSSYGYTF. J is TRBJ1-2 and V is TRBV5-4, with D possibly being TRBD1 (5 bases). Trimming shortened V by 4 bases and J by 4 bases, and 17 bases separated the two germline ends. The CDR3 is 15 residues long. The germline CDR1 and CDR2 sequences are SGHNT and YYREEE (reference sequence).

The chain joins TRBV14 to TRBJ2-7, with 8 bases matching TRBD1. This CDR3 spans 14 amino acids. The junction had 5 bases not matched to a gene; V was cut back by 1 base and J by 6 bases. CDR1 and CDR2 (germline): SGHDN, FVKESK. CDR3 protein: CASSQGGRGLEQYF. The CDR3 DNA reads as TGTGCCAGCAGCCAAGGGGGCAGGGGGCTCGAGCAGTACTTC. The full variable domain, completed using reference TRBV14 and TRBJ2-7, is EAGVTQFPSHSVIEKGQTVTLRCDPISGHDNLYWYRRVMGKEIKFLLHFVKESKQDESGMPNNRFLAERTGGTYSTLKVQPAELEDSGVYFCASSQGGRGLEQYFGPGTRLTVT.

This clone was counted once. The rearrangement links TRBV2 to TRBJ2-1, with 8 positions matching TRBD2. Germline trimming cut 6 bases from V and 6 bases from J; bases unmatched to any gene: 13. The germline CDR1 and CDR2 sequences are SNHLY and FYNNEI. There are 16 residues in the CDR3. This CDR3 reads CASSARRGGRTNEQFF. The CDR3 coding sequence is TGTGCCAGCAGCGCCCGTCGGGGGGGCCGGACCAATGAGCAGTTCTTC.

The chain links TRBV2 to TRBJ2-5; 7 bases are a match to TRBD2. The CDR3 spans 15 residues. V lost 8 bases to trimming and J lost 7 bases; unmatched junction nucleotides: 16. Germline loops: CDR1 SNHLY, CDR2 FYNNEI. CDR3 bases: TGTGCCAGCGAGGAGGGTAAGGCGGGAGTACGGACCCAGTACTTC. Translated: CASEEGKAGVRTQYF.

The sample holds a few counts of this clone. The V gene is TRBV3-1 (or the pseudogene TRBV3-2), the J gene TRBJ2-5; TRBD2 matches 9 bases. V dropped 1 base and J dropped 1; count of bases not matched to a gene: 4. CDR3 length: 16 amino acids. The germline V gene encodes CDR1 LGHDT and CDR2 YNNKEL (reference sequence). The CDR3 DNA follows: TGTGCCAGCAGCCAAGGATTAGCGGGAGCCCAAGAGACCCAGTACTTC. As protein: CASSQGLAGAQETQYF.

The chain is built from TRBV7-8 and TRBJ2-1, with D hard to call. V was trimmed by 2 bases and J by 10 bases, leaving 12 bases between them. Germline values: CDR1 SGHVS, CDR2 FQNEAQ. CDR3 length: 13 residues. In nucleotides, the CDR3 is TGTGCCAGCAGCTTAAACTATCAAATGGAGCAGTTCTTC. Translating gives CASSLNYQMEQFF.

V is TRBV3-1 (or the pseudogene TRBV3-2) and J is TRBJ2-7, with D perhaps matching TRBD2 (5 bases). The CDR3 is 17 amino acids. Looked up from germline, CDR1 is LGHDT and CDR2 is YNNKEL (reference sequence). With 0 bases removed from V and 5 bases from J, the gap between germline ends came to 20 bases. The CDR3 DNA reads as TGTGCCAGCAGCCAAGATAAATGGCCTCAAACGGGGAACGAGCAGTACTTC. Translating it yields CASSQDKWPQTGNEQYF.

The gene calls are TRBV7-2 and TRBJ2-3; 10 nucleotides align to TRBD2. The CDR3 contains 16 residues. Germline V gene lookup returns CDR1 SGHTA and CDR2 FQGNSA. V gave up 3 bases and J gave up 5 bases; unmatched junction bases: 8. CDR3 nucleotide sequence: TGTGCCAGCAGCTTGGCCCTAGCGGGAGTAGGAGATACGCAGTATTTT. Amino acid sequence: CASSLALAGVGDTQYF.

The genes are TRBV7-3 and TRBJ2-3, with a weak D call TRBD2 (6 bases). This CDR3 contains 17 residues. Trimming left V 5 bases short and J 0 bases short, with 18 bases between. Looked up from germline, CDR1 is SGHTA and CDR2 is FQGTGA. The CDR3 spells CASSLNAGGTSTDTQYF. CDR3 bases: TGTGCCAGCAGCCTAAACGCGGGCGGGACTAGCACAGATACGCAGTATTTT. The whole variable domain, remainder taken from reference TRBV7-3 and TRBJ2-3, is GAGVSQTPSNKVTEKGKYVELRCDPISGHTALYWYRQSLGQGPEFLIYFQGTGAADDSGLPNDRFFAVRPEGSVSTLKIQRTERGDSAVYLCASSLNAGGTSTDTQYFGPGTRLTVL.

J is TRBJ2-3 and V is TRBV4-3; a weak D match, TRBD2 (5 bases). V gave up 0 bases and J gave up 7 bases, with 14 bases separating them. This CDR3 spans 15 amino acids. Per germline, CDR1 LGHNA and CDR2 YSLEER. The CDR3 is CASSQDRSSGNTQYF. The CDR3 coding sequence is TGCGCCAGCAGCCAAGACAGGTCCTCGGGAAATACGCAGTATTTT.